The sequence of this T cell receptor beta chain was determined in a study of T cells after yellow fever vaccination. Study-wide points: Across the CD4 and CD8 compartments, a small share of clonotypes was present in both.

As to this clonotype: Antigen unknown.

MiXCR was run by TCRdb on the 5' RACE reads, yielding one entry per CDR3 protein. The repertoire holds around 250,000 distinct CDR3 sequences, 6.9% seen once, with 0.85% in the top ten. The CDR3 length is 17 residues. Trimming cost V 3 bases and J 4 bases, with 16 bases left between them. The sample was CD4+ T cells sorted from PBMCs, taken 15 days after the yellow fever booster vaccination. The V and J genes are TRBV12-3 or TRBV12-4 and TRBJ2-6, with D tentatively TRBD1 or TRBD2 (5 bases each). The TCR was taken from a man aged 25 to 45 who received the YFV17D yellow fever vaccine. CDR3 coding DNA: TGTGCCAGCAGTTTTGCGCACGGGGCGCGGGGGGCCAACGTCCTGACTTTC. Its protein is CASSFAHGARGANVLTF.